These 2 T cell receptor beta chains share one sample of origin, sequenced in a study of low-dose radiotherapy and immunotherapy resistance in tumors. Both TCRalpha and TCRbeta chains were reverse transcribed with V-gene-specific primers. PCR amplification of the TCRs was performed with Phusion for 20 PCR cycles, and it relied on a constant-region primer together with a V-primer adapter. In TCRdb, the reads were re-called with MiXCR into one record per CDR3 protein. This table has tens of thousands of distinct CDR3 sequences, roughly a quarter appearing once. Regarding time point: before trial treatment. The sample consisted of PBMCs, taken before treatment. These TCRs come from a male donor with prostate cancer.

This chain uses TRBV28 with TRBJ2-4, with 8 bases that match TRBD2. V lost 6 bases and J lost 3; bases outside the gene matches: 13. Germline CDR1 is MDHEN and CDR2 is SYDVKM. The CDR3 totals 17 residues. The CDR3 protein is CASSGSSGRWVKNIQYF. The CDR3 bases are TGTGCCAGCAGCGGATCGAGCGGGAGATGGGTCAAAAACATTCAGTACTTC.

There are many counts of this clonotype. The chain couples TRBV10-2 to TRBJ2-1; TRBD2 matches at 7 bases. The V and J ends lost 6 bases and 5 bases, in that order; junction bases with no gene match: 7. This CDR3 has 14 amino acids. CDR1 and CDR2 from the germline V gene are WSHSY and SAAADI. The CDR3 coding sequence is TGCGCCAGCAGCGGGGTAGCGGGTCACAATGAGCAGTTCTTC. Protein sequence: CASSGVAGHNEQFF.